This record covers a single TCR beta chain. Its antigen has not been determined. Base qualities are not recorded, but no much larger clone differs from it by a single base. The source of the sample is a study of shared clonotypes between healthy human individuals (dated by TCRdb to the early 2020s). For the study in its entirety: Two women and a few men aged 18 to 49 years were included in the cohort. To estimate repertoire size and how much clonotypes are shared between individuals, the study performed deep sequencing of blood TCR repertoires from a few healthy adults. Different laboratories and diverse techniques were used to prepare libraries and sequence TCR repertoires, to increase sequencing depth and limit assay-specific biases. Between about 0.94 and 8.9 billion PBMCs per donor were obtained by leukapheresis. Per donor, three plates each were used for CD4 naive and CD4 memory, two for CD8 naive, and one for CD8 memory. What the authors observed across the whole study: Sampling was limited to blood, and TCR repertoires in tissue likely differ from TCR repertoires in blood. Larger estimated clonotype richness was generally found for naive subsets than for memory subsets. Rarefaction of sorted-subset datasets indicated incomplete sequencing despite the large sequencing depth. Across four donors, about 5.2% of naive CD4, approximately 4% of naive CD8, about 2.3% of memory CD4, and roughly 0.4% of memory CD8 clonotypes were shared. Because the study included only a small number of donors, the genetic and exposure-history diversity represented was limited. Higher generation probabilities were observed for clonotypes shared by all four sorted-subset donors than for non-shared clonotypes. Based on pairwise subsampling, the degree of clonotype sharing among donors was expected to be affected by sequencing depth.

Via the germline V gene (reference sequence), CDR1 is SEHNR and CDR2 FQNEAQ. The cysteine opens and the phenylalanine closes a CDR3 of 16 amino acids. Solely the CDR3 DNA is kept, with 48 bases framed from the first base. The trim is 7 bases for V and 2 bases for J, with a gap of 18 bases between the germline ends. CD8 naive samples consisted of CD45RO-negative cells that were positively selected for CCR7, yielding a CD45RA+CCR7+ population without TemRA cells. Healthy HIV-negative adults with no recently reported acute infections or vaccinations were included as donors. Every donor was a Caucasian adult living in Nashville, Tennessee, USA. After blood collection by leukapheresis, PBMCs were isolated using Ficoll-Histopaque density gradient centrifugation and then cryopreserved in the vapor phase of liquid nitrogen. Purity and quantity of every magnetically sorted T cell population were checked by analytical flow cytometry. Genomic DNA was isolated from each sorted fraction and quantified by UV absorbance on a Nanodrop 2000c.

TCR CDR3 regions were amplified from genomic DNA by multiplex PCR using the deep immunoSEQ assay. Extracted genomic DNA from each cell subset was distributed evenly across all wells of several immunoSEQ 96-well plates, and each plate was treated as a replicate. For sorted subsets, approximately 200 ng of genomic DNA, equivalent to 25,000 to 35,000 T cell genomes, went into each replicate PCR. Purified libraries were measured with a Qubit 3.0 fluorometer, size-checked on a Bioanalyzer 2100, and measured again with the KAPA Library Quantification kit. Every immunoSEQ 96-well plate was sequenced on a dedicated single-read 150-cycle Illumina NextSeq 550 flow cell. Per the source publication's procedure: Because the immunoSEQ output included only junctional sequences and no quality scores, the filtering could not be the same as the filtering used for full-length reads. To assign V/J genes and CDR3, sequences were annotated against IMGT germline references using PyIR, a Python wrapper for IgBLAST v1.9. Reads were removed for weak V/J assignments (E-value above 1e-6), missing CDR3, stop codons, out-of-frame junctions, or ambiguous translated residues. V3J clonotypes were defined by identical inferred V gene, J gene, and CDR3 amino acid sequence. Percentage overlap between repertoires was calculated by dividing the number of shared unique clonotypes by the size of the smaller repertoire. Three approaches were used to assess repertoire richness: RTK rarefaction, the Chao1 estimator, and Recon v2.1 estimates of unobserved clonotypes. Generation probabilities were computed with OLGA for all TCRbeta clonotypes obtained by the gDNA method from a few donors. TCRdb holds this immuneACCESS table with in-frame rearrangements only. Some clones are missing; in checked studies, unresolved V genes explain under half, and the rest has no known cause. Clone size and V and J calls were adopted from that table, with D and trimming inferred from the DNA. The sample yields some 2 million clones; about 95% were counted once. In total, the top ten clones hold around 1.1% of the sample.

The sequence links TRBV7-9 to TRBJ2-1, and possibly TRBD2, on 5 matching bases. This receptor was identified in a man in his late teens or twenties in good health. The sequenced sample was naive CD8+ T cells sorted from blood. The sample's cell subset or site, from its label and the paper: CD45RA+CCR7+. The sequenced DNA: TGTGCCAGCACCCTAAGGAGGTATTTGCCCTACAATGAGCAGTTCTTC. Its coded protein is CASTLRRYLPYNEQFF.